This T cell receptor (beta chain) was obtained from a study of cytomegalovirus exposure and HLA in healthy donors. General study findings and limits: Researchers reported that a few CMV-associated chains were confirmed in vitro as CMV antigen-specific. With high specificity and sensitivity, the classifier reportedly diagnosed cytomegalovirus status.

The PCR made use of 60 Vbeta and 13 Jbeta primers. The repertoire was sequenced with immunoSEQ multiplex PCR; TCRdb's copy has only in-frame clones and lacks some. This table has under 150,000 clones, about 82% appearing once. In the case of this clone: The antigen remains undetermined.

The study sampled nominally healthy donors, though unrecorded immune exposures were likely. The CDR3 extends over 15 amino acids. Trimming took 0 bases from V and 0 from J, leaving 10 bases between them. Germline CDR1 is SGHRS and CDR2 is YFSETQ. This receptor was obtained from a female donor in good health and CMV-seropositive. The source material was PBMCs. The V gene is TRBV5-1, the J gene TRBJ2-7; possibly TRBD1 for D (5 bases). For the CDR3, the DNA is TGCGCCAGCAGCTTGGGGGCAGGGAACTCCTACGAGCAGTACTTC. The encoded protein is CASSLGAGNSYEQYF.